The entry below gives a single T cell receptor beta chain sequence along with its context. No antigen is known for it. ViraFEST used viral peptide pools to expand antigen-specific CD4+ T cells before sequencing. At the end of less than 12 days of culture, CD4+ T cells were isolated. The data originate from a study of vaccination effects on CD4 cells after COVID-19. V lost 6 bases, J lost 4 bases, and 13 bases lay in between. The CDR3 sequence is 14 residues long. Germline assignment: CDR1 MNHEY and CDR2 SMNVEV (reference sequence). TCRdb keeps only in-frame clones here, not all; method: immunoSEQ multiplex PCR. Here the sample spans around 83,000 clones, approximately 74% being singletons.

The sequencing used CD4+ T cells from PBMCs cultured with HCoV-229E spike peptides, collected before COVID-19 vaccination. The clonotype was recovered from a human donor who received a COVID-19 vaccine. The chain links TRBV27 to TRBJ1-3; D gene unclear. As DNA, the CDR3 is TGTGCCAGCAGACGCGGCTACGACGGAAACACCATATATTTT. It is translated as CASRRGYDGNTIYF.